This T cell receptor beta chain was sequenced in a study of CD8+CD57+ T cells in acquired aplastic anemia. Study-wide points: Levels of CD8+ Simpson's diversity were not significantly distinct in patients versus controls. Some 28 sequences, all CD8+ CDR3, were shared between patients and controls.

Genomic DNA served as template for TCR beta VDJ and CDR3 profiling. TCRdb re-derived calls from the reads in MiXCR, one entry per CDR3 protein. The sample has hundreds of thousands of distinct CDR3 sequences; around a third are singletons. All patients picked for sequencing had shown, by flow cytometry, an expansion of CD8+CD57+ cells. In all patients, the disease was severe acquired aplastic anemia. Blood was sampled before the patients had received any therapy. V dropped 1 base and J dropped 4; count of bases not matched to a gene: 3. The CDR3 runs 15 residues. From germline, CDR1 is SGHDN and CDR2 FVKESK. Many counts were recorded for this clonotype. Its cognate antigen is unknown.

The source material was sorted CD4+, CD8+, or CD8+CD57+ T cells (not recorded which) from PBMCs. V is TRBV14 and J is TRBJ1-2, with TRBD1 identical over 10 bases. The sequence was collected from a human donor with aplastic anemia. The CDR3 protein is CASSQAGTGVYGYTF. The CDR3 region has the DNA TGTGCCAGCAGCCAAGCCGGGACAGGGGTCTATGGCTACACCTTC.